The 8 T cell receptor beta chains reported below all come from one sample, sequenced in a study of CD8+ T cells in alopecia areata. Extracted from the samples, RNA was reverse transcribed into cDNA to serve as the sequencing template. Clones were sequenced by immunoSEQ multiplex PCR, and TCRdb holds only the in-frame ones, with some missing. This sample comprises more than 250,000 clones, none seen once only. The authors sorted pooled cutaneous lymph node cells using CD4, CD8alpha, NKG2D, NKG2ACE and other markers. Sequenced: CD4+ T cells sorted from a lymph node. These receptors came from a C3H/HeJ mouse with alopecia areata. These mice share the MHC haplotype H2-k.

In its sample, this clone was seen a few times. Gene names and germline refer to mouse. Coverage ceases 4 residues before the CDR3 finishes, and the germline J gene fills in the end. The chain recombines TRBV5 with TRBJ2-5, with D possibly being TRBD2 (6 bases). With 0 bases removed from V and 3 bases from J, the gap between germline ends came to 10 bases. The CDR3 is 15 amino acids. Germline CDR1 is LGHNA and CDR2 is YNLKQL (reference sequence). The CDR3 loop is CASSQDEWGQDTQYF. The CDR3 DNA, read in part, is TGTGCCAGCAGCCAAGATGAGTGGGGGCAAGAC.

This clone occurred a few times. Gene and germline names: mouse. The read ends 4 residues before the CDR3 terminus; that terminus is restored from the germline J gene. The sample contains more than one DNA sequence encoding this CDR3. The chain joins TRBV1 to TRBJ2-7, with 8 bases matching TRBD2. Per the germline V gene, CDR1 is NSQYPW and CDR2 is LRSPGD (reference sequence). The CDR3 extends over 14 amino acids. Partial CDR3 DNA: TGCACCTGCAGTGCAGCTACTGGGGGATAT. Its protein is CTCSAATGGY. The full CDR3 sequence reads CTCSAATGGYEQYF.

In this sample, this clone turned up a few times. The germline and genes are mouse ones. Sequencing ends 4 residues short of the CDR3 end; the germline J gene provides the rest. V gene TRBV17 combines with J gene TRBJ1-1; tentative D call: TRBD1 (6 bases). Germline V gene data show CDR1 as MNHDT and CDR2 as YYDKIL. The CDR3 is 14 amino acids. V was pared by 2 bases and J by 0 bases, with 7 bases between. CDR3 bases read: TGTGCTAGCAGTAGAAACAGGGCAAACACA. Its translation is CASSRNRANT. From start to end, the CDR3 is CASSRNRANTEVFF. Looking up the rest from reference TRBV17 and TRBJ1-1 gives the full variable domain: DTTVKQNPRYKLARVGKPVNLICSQTMNHDTMYWYQKKPNQAPKLLLFYYDKILNREADTFEKFQSSRPNNSFCSLYIGSAGLEYSAMYLCASSRNRANTEVFFGKGTRLTVV.

This clone appeared a few times. The listed genes are named as in mouse. The CDR3 goes on 4 residues after the read ends, and that part is filled in from the germline J gene. This sequence joins TRBV19 and TRBJ2-5; tentative D call: TRBD2 (6 bases). Germline CDR1 reads FNHDT; CDR2 reads SITEND (reference sequence). The CDR3 contains 12 residues. The CDR3 spells CASSRGEDTQYF. The DNA read from the CDR3 is TGTGCCAGCAGTCGGGGGGAAGAC.

This clone was seen only a few times. All gene names here are mouse names. The CDR3 end is not reached by the read, which stops 4 residues before it; the germline J gene fills it in. The chain employs TRBV13-2 and TRBJ1-1, with 9 bases fitting TRBD1. This CDR3 is 13 amino acids long. Germline V gene data show CDR1 as NNHNN and CDR2 as SYGAGS (reference sequence). Incomplete CDR3 DNA: TGTGCCAGCGGTGATGCGGGACAGGGA. Protein product: CASGDAGQG. The whole CDR3 protein is CASGDAGQGEVFF.

A word on this clone: Gene labels here are mouse ones. The CDR3 end is not reached by the read, which stops 4 residues before it; the germline J gene fills it in. This chain joins TRBV13-2 and TRBJ2-5, with 7 nucleotides matching TRBD1. CDR1 and CDR2 from the germline V gene are NNHNN and SYGAGS (reference sequence). V lost 6 bases, J lost 3 bases, and 4 bases stayed unmatched. CDR3 length equals 13 residues. The CDR3 is CASAGDRQDTQYF. The DNA read from the CDR3 is TGTGCCAGCGCAGGGGACAGACAAGAC.

Note on this clone: Any gene name here is a mouse gene name. CDR3 sequence: CASSQPGHTETLYF. The covered CDR3 bases are TGTGCCAGCAGCCAACCGGGACACACAGAA. The chain recombines TRBV5 with TRBJ2-3; tentative D call: TRBD1 (6 bases). The read is 4 residues too short to cover the CDR3 end, so that end is filled in from the germline J gene. Deletions cut 2 bases from V and 4 bases from J, with 10 bases between. The CDR3 totals 14 residues. Germline CDR1 LGHNA, CDR2 YNLKQL (reference sequence).

On this clone itself: Gene names refer to mouse genes. Read sequence stops 4 residues before the CDR3 end, and the germline J gene provides the missing end. This chain uses TRBV17 with TRBJ2-5; TRBD2 agrees at 14 bases. Germline V gene data show CDR1 as MNHDT and CDR2 as YYDKIL. The CDR3 covers 18 residues. The DNA read from the CDR3 is TGTGCTAGCAGTAGAGATCGAGGGACTGGGGGGGCGCAGGAC. It yields the protein CASSRDRGTGGAQD. The full CDR3 sequence reads CASSRDRGTGGAQDTQYF.